This T cell receptor (beta chain) was profiled in a study of Graves' ophthalmopathy and Graves' hyperthyroidism. Study conclusions and caveats: Ophthalmopathy cases were distinguished from stable hyperthyroidism by a 13-signature model, reaching around 88% sensitivity and around 83% specificity. Blood samples also showed most expanded thyroid clonotypes exceeding 0.001 frequency.

The hyperthyroidism patients had a new diagnosis of under 2 months' duration and were aged 18 to 65. Uncontrolled infections, pregnancy, lactation or other autoimmune diseases led to patient exclusion. RNA transcripts served as template for amplifying TCR beta CDR3 sequences. The workflow started with a first-round RT-PCR run with HTBI primers and then moved on to a second-round multiplex PCR. MiXCR, run by TCRdb on the multiplex PCR reads, gives a single entry per CDR3 protein. The sample carries some 380,000 distinct CDR3 sequences, approximately 15% recorded once. V dropped 6 bases and J dropped 13 bases, with 10 bases sitting between them. This CDR3 comprises 11 residues. The table lists this clonotype with many counts. The antigen remains unidentified.

V is TRBV12-3 or TRBV12-4 and J is TRBJ2-6; D remains unclear. Source material: peripheral blood. The TCR originated in a young woman with stable Graves' hyperthyroidism. The CDR3 spells CASSFGRVLTF. Written as DNA, the CDR3 is TGTGCCAGCAGCTTCGGCAGGGTCCTGACTTTC.